The clone carrying this T cell receptor beta chain was picked up one time. The CDR3 has 14 residues. With 11 bases removed from V and 5 bases from J, the gap between germline ends came to 19 bases. Germline V gene sequence: CDR1 ENHRY, CDR2 SYGVKD. This entry comes from a study of T cell changes during pregnancy in multiple sclerosis. The assay was immunoSEQ multiplex PCR, and TCRdb's table has in-frame clones only and misses some. Of about 76,000 clones in the sample, about 92% were seen once. The rearrangement links TRBV10-3 to TRBJ2-1, with D possibly matching TRBD2 (7 bases). This TCR derives from a female donor with multiple sclerosis, enrolled in a pregnancy study. The material was peripheral blood, obtained in the second trimester of pregnancy. The CDR3 DNA follows: TGTGCCCACCGGGACGGGGGGCGAAACAATGAGCAGTTCTTC. It encodes CAHRDGGRNNEQFF.